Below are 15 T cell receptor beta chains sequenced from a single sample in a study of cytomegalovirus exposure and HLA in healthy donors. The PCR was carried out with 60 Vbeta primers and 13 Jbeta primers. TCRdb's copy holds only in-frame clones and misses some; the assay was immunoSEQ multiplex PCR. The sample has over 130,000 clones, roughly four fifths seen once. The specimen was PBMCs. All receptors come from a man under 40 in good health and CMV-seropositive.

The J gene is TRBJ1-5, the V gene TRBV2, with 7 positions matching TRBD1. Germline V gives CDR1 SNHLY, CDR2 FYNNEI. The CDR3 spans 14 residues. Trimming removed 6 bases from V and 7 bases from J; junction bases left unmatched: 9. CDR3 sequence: CASSAGTAGQPQHF. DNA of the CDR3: TGTGCCAGCAGCGCCGGGACAGCTGGGCAGCCCCAGCATTTT.

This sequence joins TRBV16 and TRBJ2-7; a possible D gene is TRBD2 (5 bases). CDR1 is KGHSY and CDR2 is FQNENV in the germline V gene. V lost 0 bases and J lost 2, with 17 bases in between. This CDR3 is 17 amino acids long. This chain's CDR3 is CASSQSLRELSPYEQYF. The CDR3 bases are TGTGCCAGCAGCCAATCTCTGAGGGAACTATCCCCCTACGAGCAGTACTTC.

The chain's CDR3 is CASSGEGDRGVFDEQYF. In DNA form, the CDR3 reads TGTGCCAGCAGTGGAGAGGGTGACAGGGGGGTATTTGACGAGCAGTACTTC. The V gene is TRBV2, the J gene TRBJ2-7, with 9 bases fitting TRBD1. Germline V gene sequence: CDR1 SNHLY, CDR2 FYNNEI. The CDR3 totals 17 residues. Trimming cost V 4 bases and J 5 bases; bases outside gene matches: 15.

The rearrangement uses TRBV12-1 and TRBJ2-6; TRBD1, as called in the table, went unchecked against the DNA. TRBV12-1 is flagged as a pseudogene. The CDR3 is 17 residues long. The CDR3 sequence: CASSPDRGLSGANVLTF. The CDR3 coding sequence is TGTGCCAGCAGCCCCGACAGGGGGCTCTCTGGGGCCAACGTCCTGACTTTC.

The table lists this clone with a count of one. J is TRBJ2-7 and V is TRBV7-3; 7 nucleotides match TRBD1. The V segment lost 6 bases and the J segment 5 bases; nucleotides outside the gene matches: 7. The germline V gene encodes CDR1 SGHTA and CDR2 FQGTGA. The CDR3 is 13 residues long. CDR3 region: CASRAGTENEQYF. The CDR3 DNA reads TGTGCCAGCAGGGCTGGGACAGAGAACGAGCAGTACTTC.

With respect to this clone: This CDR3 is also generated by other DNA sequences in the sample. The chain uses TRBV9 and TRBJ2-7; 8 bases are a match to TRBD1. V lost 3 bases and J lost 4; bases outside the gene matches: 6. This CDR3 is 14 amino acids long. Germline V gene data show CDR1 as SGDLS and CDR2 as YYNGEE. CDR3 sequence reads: CASSETGASYEQYF. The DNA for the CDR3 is TGTGCCAGCAGCGAGACAGGGGCCTCTTACGAGCAGTACTTC.

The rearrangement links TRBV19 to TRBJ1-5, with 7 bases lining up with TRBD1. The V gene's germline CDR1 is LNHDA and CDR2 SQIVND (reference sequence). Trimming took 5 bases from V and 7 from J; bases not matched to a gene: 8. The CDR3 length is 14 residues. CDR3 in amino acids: CASSVATGYQPQHF. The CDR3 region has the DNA TGTGCCAGTAGTGTGGCGACAGGGTACCAGCCCCAGCATTTT.

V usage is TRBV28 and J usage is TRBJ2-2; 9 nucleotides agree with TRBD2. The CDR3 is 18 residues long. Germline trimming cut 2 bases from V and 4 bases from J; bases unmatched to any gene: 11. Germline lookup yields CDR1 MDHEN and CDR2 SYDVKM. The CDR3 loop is CASSLNPRTSVRTGELFF. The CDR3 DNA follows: TGTGCCAGCAGTTTAAACCCGCGGACTAGCGTTCGCACCGGGGAGCTGTTTTTT.

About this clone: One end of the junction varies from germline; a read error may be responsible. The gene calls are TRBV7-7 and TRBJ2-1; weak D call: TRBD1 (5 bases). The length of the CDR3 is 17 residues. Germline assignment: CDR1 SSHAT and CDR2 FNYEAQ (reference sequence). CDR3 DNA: TGTGCTAGCAGCTTAGGGTCTGGACACTCACCCTACAATGAGCGGTTCTTC. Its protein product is CASSLGSGHSPYNERFF.

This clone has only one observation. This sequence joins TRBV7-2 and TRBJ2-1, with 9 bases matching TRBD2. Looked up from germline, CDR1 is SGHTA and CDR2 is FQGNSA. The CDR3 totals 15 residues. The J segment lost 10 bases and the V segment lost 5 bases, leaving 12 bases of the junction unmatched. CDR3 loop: CASSPTFLAGREQFF. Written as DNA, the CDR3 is TGTGCCAGCAGCCCGACCTTCCTAGCGGGACGAGAGCAGTTCTTC. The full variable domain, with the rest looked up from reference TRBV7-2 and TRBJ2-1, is GAGVSQSPSNKVTEKGKDVELRCDPISGHTALYWYRQSLGQGLEFLIYFQGNSAPDKSGLPSDRFSAERTGGSVSTLTIQRTQQEDSAVYLCASSPTFLAGREQFFGPGTRLTVL.

The CDR3 here is CASSVAGAPHQETQYF. In DNA, the CDR3 is TGTGCCAGCAGCGTAGCAGGGGCGCCCCACCAAGAGACCCAGTACTTC. V is TRBV9 and J is TRBJ2-5; D may be TRBD1 (6 bases). The V end was cut by 0 bases, the J end by 0 bases, with 12 bases between. The germline V gene has CDR1 SGDLS and CDR2 YYNGEE. This CDR3 spans 16 amino acids.

Written as DNA, the CDR3 is TGCGCCAGCAGCTTGGACGTTGCGGGAGGGCCAGGGCATAACGAGCAGTACTTC. It encodes CASSLDVAGGPGHNEQYF. The V and J genes are TRBV5-1 and TRBJ2-7; TRBD2 matches 9 bases. CDR3 length: 18 amino acids. Germline CDR1 reads SGHRS; CDR2 reads YFSETQ. V was pared by 0 bases and J by 5 bases, with 15 bases of the junction left unmatched.

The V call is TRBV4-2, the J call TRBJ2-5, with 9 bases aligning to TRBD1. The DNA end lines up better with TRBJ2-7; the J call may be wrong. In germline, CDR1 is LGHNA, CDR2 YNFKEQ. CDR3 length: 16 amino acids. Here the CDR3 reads CASSRLRDRASYEQYF. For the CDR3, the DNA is TGTGCCAGCAGCCGACTCCGGGACAGGGCATCCTACGAGCAGTACTTC.

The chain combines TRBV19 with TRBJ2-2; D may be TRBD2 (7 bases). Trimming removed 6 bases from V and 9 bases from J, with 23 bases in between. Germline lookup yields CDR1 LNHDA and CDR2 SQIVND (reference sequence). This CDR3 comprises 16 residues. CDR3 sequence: CASRGGGAPGLRELFF. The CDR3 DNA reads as TGTGCCAGTAGGGGAGGGGGGGCGCCGGGCCTGAGGGAGCTGTTTTTT.

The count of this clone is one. CDR3 amino acids: CASSPRQGSYEQYF. The DNA of the CDR3 is TGTGCCAGCAGCCCACGACAGGGTTCCTACGAGCAGTACTTC. V is TRBV9 and J is TRBJ2-7; 7 nucleotides line up with TRBD1. Germline V gene data show CDR1 as SGDLS and CDR2 as YYNGEE. The CDR3 is 14 amino acids. V gave up 4 bases and J gave up 1 base; unmatched junction bases: 5. Combining the CDR3 with reference TRBV9 and TRBJ2-7 gives the whole variable domain DSGVTQTPKHLITATGQRVTLRCSPRSGDLSVYWYQQSLDQGLQFLIQYYNGEERAKGNILERFSAQQFPDLHSELNLSSLELGDSALYFCASSPRQGSYEQYFGPGTRLTVT.